This T cell receptor beta chain stems from a study of blood T cells in healthy people across ages. A few counts support this clonotype. Primers used in a second PCR of about 6 to 11 cycles were a sample-barcoded 5' primer and a J-beta primer mix. TCRdb reprocessed the 5' RACE reads with MiXCR, giving one entry per CDR3 protein. The data contain about 680,000 distinct CDR3 sequences, about half of them singletons. Sequencing was performed on blood. The receptor's source is an older woman in good health.

This CDR3 reads CASSERVGDEQFF. The CDR3 DNA reads TGTGCCAGCAGCGAAAGGGTAGGCGATGAGCAGTTCTTC. This chain uses TRBV14 with TRBJ2-1; no definite D call. V lost 5 bases and J 8 bases, leaving 13 bases between the germline ends. The CDR3 spans 13 residues. Germline V gene lookup returns CDR1 SGHDN and CDR2 FVKESK. Based on the CDR3 plus reference TRBV14 and TRBJ2-1, the full variable domain is EAGVTQFPSHSVIEKGQTVTLRCDPISGHDNLYWYRRVMGKEIKFLLHFVKESKQDESGMPNNRFLAERTGGTYSTLKVQPAELEDSGVYFCASSERVGDEQFFGPGTRLTVL.